This T cell receptor (beta chain) was sequenced in a study of shared clonotypes between healthy human individuals. Notes on the study in general: Though the depth was large, rarefaction showed that sorted-subset sequencing was incomplete.

The count of this clone is one. As yet, its antigen is unknown. Positive CCR7 selection of CD45RO-negative cells yielded the naive CD8 cells, and terminally differentiated effector memory CD45RA+ cells were excluded. Genomic DNA of every subset was divided equally among multiple immunoSEQ plates. Sequenced by immunoSEQ multiplex PCR; TCRdb stores in-frame clones only, minus some. The sample lists about 870,000 clones, nearly 95% occurring once. The V gene end was trimmed by 2 bases and the J gene end by 3 bases; junction bases not matched to a gene: 11. Germline V lookup: CDR1 SGHTS, CDR2 YDEGEE. This CDR3 spans 18 amino acids.

The rearrangement links TRBV5-8 to TRBJ2-1; 10 bases match TRBD1. Sequenced sample: naive CD8+ T cells sorted from blood. This clonotype was sampled from a man aged 25 to 40 in good health. The CDR3 nucleotides are TGTGCCAGCAGCTTATACGGGACAGGGGCGGACTACTACAATGAGCAGTTCTTC. This codes for CASSLYGTGADYYNEQFF.